The TCR beta chain under discussion was sequenced for a study of cytomegalovirus exposure and HLA in healthy donors. Whole-study findings and limits: Immune exposure was documented only through CMV serostatus. Follow-up analysis found HLA locus-dependent TCR association rates, highest for DRB1 and lowest for HLA-C. Segments of the TCR beta V type were, in most cases, productive about 90% or about 30% of the time in an earlier analysis. In presence/absence analyses, roughly uniform sequencing depth across donors was assumed.

13 Jbeta primers and 60 Vbeta primers were used for the PCR. The repertoire was sequenced with immunoSEQ multiplex PCR; TCRdb's copy has only in-frame clones and lacks some. The table lists around 200,000 clones, over 80% of them singletons, with approximately 6.3% in the top ten. The sample holds a few counts of this clone. Its antigen is unknown. CDR3 size: 17 residues. The J segment lost 2 bases and the V segment lost 6 bases, leaving 9 bases of the junction unmatched. CDR1 is SGHNT and CDR2 is YYREEE in the germline V gene (reference sequence). The source is a man aged 35 to 55 in good health and CMV-seropositive. Specimen: PBMCs. The chain has TRBV5-4 and TRBJ2-6, with TRBD1 matching over 9 bases. The CDR3 DNA sequence: TGTGCCAGCAACAGCGGGACAGGGCATCCTGGGGCCAACGTCCTGACTTTC. Its translation: CASNSGTGHPGANVLTF.